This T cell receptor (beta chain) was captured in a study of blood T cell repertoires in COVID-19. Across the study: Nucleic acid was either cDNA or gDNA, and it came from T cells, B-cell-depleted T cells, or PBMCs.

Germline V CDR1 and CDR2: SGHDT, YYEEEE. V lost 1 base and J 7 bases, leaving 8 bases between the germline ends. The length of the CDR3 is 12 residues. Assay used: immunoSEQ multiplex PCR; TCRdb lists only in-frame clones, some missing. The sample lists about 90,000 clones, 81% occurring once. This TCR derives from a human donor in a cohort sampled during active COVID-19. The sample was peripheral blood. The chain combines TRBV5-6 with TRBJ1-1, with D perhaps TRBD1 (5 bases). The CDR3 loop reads CASSLIQGEAFF. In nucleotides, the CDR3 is TGTGCCAGCAGCTTGATCCAGGGTGAAGCTTTCTTT.